The rows below give T cell receptor beta chains drawn from one sample of a study of blood T cells in healthy people across ages. TCRdb fed the 5' RACE reads into MiXCR, producing one record per CDR3 protein. There are about 1.5 million distinct CDR3 sequences in the sample; roughly 43% occur only once, and about 3.8% lies in the top ten. What was sequenced was blood. These receptors came from a woman aged 18-29 years in good health. Both conserved end residues are part of each CDR3. D genes are given only for firm matches. Some rows have no size entry. The others give once, few or many, or a class for an expanded clone.

j_call: TRBJ2-1
v_call: TRBV7-2
clone_size: -
d_call: -
cdr3_nt: TGTGCCAGCAGCTTTGCTCTAAGCAATGAGCAGTTCTTC
cdr3_aa: CASSFALSNEQFF

j_call: TRBJ2-2
v_call: TRBV7-9
clone_size: few
d_call: -
cdr3_nt: TGTGCCAGCAGTTGGAGGGACACCGGGGAGCTGTTTTTT
cdr3_aa: CASSWRDTGELFF

j_call: TRBJ2-1
v_call: TRBV24-1
clone_size: -
d_call: TRBD2
cdr3_nt: TGTGCCACCAGTGACCCTAGCGGGGGGACGAACAATGAGCAGTTCTTC
cdr3_aa: CATSDPSGGTNNEQFF

j_call: TRBJ1-6
v_call: TRBV12-3/TRBV12-4
clone_size: few
d_call: TRBD1
cdr3_nt: TGTGCCAGCAGTTCCCGACAGGGTAGCTCCTATAATTCACCCCTCCACTTT
cdr3_aa: CASSSRQGSSYNSPLHF

j_call: TRBJ2-5
v_call: TRBV13
clone_size: many
d_call: -
cdr3_nt: TGTGCCAGCAGCAACCGGACAGCGTACCAAGAGACCCAGTACTTC
cdr3_aa: CASSNRTAYQETQYF

j_call: TRBJ2-1
v_call: TRBV20-1
clone_size: -
d_call: -
cdr3_nt: TGCAGTGCTAGAGATCGGTACAGGAGCTACAATGAGCAGTTCTTC
cdr3_aa: CSARDRYRSYNEQFF

j_call: TRBJ2-1
v_call: TRBV7-3
clone_size: -
d_call: -
cdr3_nt: TGTGCCAGCAGCTCCACAGGTGGGAGATATGAGCAGTTCTTC
cdr3_aa: CASSSTGGRYEQFF

j_call: TRBJ2-7
v_call: TRBV5-6
clone_size: -
d_call: -
cdr3_nt: TGTGCCAGCAGCTTATCCTACAGGGTCAATGAGCAGTACTTC
cdr3_aa: CASSLSYRVNEQYF

j_call: TRBJ2-3
v_call: TRBV7-9
clone_size: -
d_call: -
cdr3_nt: TGTGCCAGCAGCCCCCCGACAGACCGGGGCACAGATACGCAGTATTTT
cdr3_aa: CASSPPTDRGTDTQYF

j_call: TRBJ2-1
v_call: TRBV12-3/TRBV12-4
clone_size: -
d_call: TRBD1
cdr3_nt: TGTGCCAGCAGGACGACAGGGAACTTCTACAATGAGCAGTTCTTC
cdr3_aa: CASRTTGNFYNEQFF

j_call: TRBJ1-2
v_call: TRBV6-2/TRBV6-3
clone_size: many
d_call: -
cdr3_nt: TGTGCCAGCAGTTACTCTAACTATGGCTACACCTTC
cdr3_aa: CASSYSNYGYTF

j_call: TRBJ2-1
v_call: TRBV18
clone_size: -
d_call: TRBD2
cdr3_nt: TGTGCCAGCTTACCACAGCGGGGGAGCTCCTACAATGAGCAGTTCTTC
cdr3_aa: CASLPQRGSSYNEQFF

j_call: TRBJ2-5
v_call: TRBV29-1
clone_size: -
d_call: -
cdr3_nt: TGCAGCGTTGAAGATCTTCGAGGGGGTTACGGAGGGACCCAGTACTTC
cdr3_aa: CSVEDLRGGYGGTQYF

j_call: TRBJ2-4
v_call: TRBV10-3
clone_size: -
d_call: -
cdr3_nt: TGTGCCATCAGTGAAGGGATATCCAAAAACATTCAGTACTTC
cdr3_aa: CAISEGISKNIQYF

j_call: TRBJ1-4
v_call: TRBV7-2
clone_size: -
d_call: -
cdr3_nt: TGTGCCAGCAGCCCAGGGACGGCGGCGGGTGAAAAACTGTTTTTT
cdr3_aa: CASSPGTAAGEKLFF

j_call: TRBJ2-3
v_call: TRBV7-2
clone_size: -
d_call: TRBD2
cdr3_nt: TGTGCCAGCAGCTCGGGACTAGCATGGGGAATTACGCAGTATTTT
cdr3_aa: CASSSGLAWGITQYF

j_call: TRBJ2-7
v_call: TRBV15
clone_size: -
d_call: -
cdr3_nt: TGTGCCACCAGCAGAGAAAGAGGGATCTACGAGCAGTACTTC
cdr3_aa: CATSRERGIYEQYF

j_call: TRBJ2-3
v_call: TRBV10-3
clone_size: -
d_call: -
cdr3_nt: TGTGCCATCAGCCTAAGGGGACCAGGGACAGATACGCAGTATTTT
cdr3_aa: CAISLRGPGTDTQYF

j_call: TRBJ1-2
v_call: TRBV6-5
clone_size: few
d_call: TRBD1
cdr3_nt: TGTGCCAGCACTTACCCTTCCGGGACAGGAAACTATGGCTACACCTTC
cdr3_aa: CASTYPSGTGNYGYTF

j_call: TRBJ1-5
v_call: TRBV2
clone_size: -
d_call: -
cdr3_nt: TGTGCCAGCAGTGACTTTCCGGGAGCTCAGCCCCAGCATTTT
cdr3_aa: CASSDFPGAQPQHF

j_call: TRBJ2-7
v_call: TRBV18
clone_size: -
d_call: TRBD2
cdr3_nt: TGTGCCAGCTCACCGACCACTAGCGGGGGAACCTACGAGCAGTACTTC
cdr3_aa: CASSPTTSGGTYEQYF

j_call: TRBJ2-1
v_call: TRBV20-1
clone_size: -
d_call: -
cdr3_nt: TGCAGTGCTAGCATGAGCTCCTACAATGAGCAGTTCTTC
cdr3_aa: CSASMSSYNEQFF

j_call: TRBJ2-7
v_call: TRBV15
clone_size: -
d_call: TRBD2
cdr3_nt: TGTGCCACCAGCCACAGACTAGCGGGTTACGAGCAGTACTTC
cdr3_aa: CATSHRLAGYEQYF

j_call: TRBJ2-1
v_call: TRBV4-1
clone_size: -
d_call: -
cdr3_nt: TGCGCCAGCAGCCAAGTTAGGACCAACTACAATGAGCAGTTCTTC
cdr3_aa: CASSQVRTNYNEQFF

j_call: TRBJ2-7
v_call: TRBV7-9
clone_size: -
d_call: TRBD1
cdr3_nt: TGTGCCAGCAGCCCGGGACAGGGACTACCGCGGACACGATTGGAGTACTTC
cdr3_aa: CASSPGQGLPRTRLEYF

j_call: TRBJ1-2
v_call: TRBV25-1
clone_size: many
d_call: -
cdr3_nt: TGTGCCAGCGGGGACACATTCCTTGGCTACACCTTC
cdr3_aa: CASGDTFLGYTF

j_call: TRBJ1-2
v_call: TRBV7-9
clone_size: few
d_call: -
cdr3_nt: TGTGCCAGCAGCTTAGGAGGACGGACCAGATCTAACTATGGCTACACCTTC
cdr3_aa: CASSLGGRTRSNYGYTF

j_call: TRBJ2-7
v_call: TRBV6-6
clone_size: -
d_call: TRBD2
cdr3_nt: TGTGCCAGTGGGGGGGTGGGCGAGCAGTACTTC
cdr3_aa: CASGGVGEQYF

j_call: TRBJ2-7
v_call: TRBV7-2
clone_size: many
d_call: TRBD2
cdr3_nt: TGTGCCAGCAGCTTGCCCCGACTAGCGGGAGACTACGAGCAGTACTTC
cdr3_aa: CASSLPRLAGDYEQYF

j_call: TRBJ1-1
v_call: TRBV10-3
clone_size: -
d_call: -
cdr3_nt: TGTGACATCAGTGCGCCCGGGGGAGGATCGAACACTGAAGCTTTCTTT
cdr3_aa: CDISAPGGGSNTEAFF

j_call: TRBJ2-3
v_call: TRBV4-3
clone_size: few
d_call: -
cdr3_nt: TGCGCCAGCAGCCAAATCTCCTCAGGGGATACGCAGTATTTT
cdr3_aa: CASSQISSGDTQYF

j_call: TRBJ2-1
v_call: TRBV5-1
clone_size: -
d_call: -
cdr3_nt: TGCGCCAGCAGCTTATACCAGGTATCCTACAATGAGCAGTTCTTC
cdr3_aa: CASSLYQVSYNEQFF

j_call: TRBJ2-1
v_call: TRBV3-1
clone_size: -
d_call: -
cdr3_nt: TGTGCCAGCAGCCAAGTTGGCAGATACAATGAGCAGTTCTTC
cdr3_aa: CASSQVGRYNEQFF

j_call: TRBJ2-7
v_call: TRBV20-1
clone_size: -
d_call: TRBD1
cdr3_nt: TGCAGTCTTAGACAGGGGGCCGTAAGCTCCTACGAGCAGTACTTC
cdr3_aa: CSLRQGAVSSYEQYF

j_call: TRBJ2-3
v_call: TRBV15
clone_size: -
d_call: TRBD2
cdr3_nt: TGTGCCACCAGCAGTGCTCGGACTAGCGGTTATAAGGATACGCAGTATTTT
cdr3_aa: CATSSARTSGYKDTQYF

j_call: TRBJ2-3
v_call: TRBV7-2
clone_size: many
d_call: -
cdr3_nt: TGTGCCAGCAGCTTAAACGGGAGAGGAGGCACAGATACGCAGTATTTT
cdr3_aa: CASSLNGRGGTDTQYF

j_call: TRBJ2-1
v_call: TRBV29-1
clone_size: -
d_call: -
cdr3_nt: TGCAGCGCCTCTATCGGCTCGTTTTTGGTTGAGCAGTTCTTC
cdr3_aa: CSASIGSFLVEQFF

j_call: TRBJ2-5
v_call: TRBV28
clone_size: -
d_call: -
cdr3_nt: TGTGCCTCTCAAAAGGGCGGGGCACAAGAGACCCAGTACTTC
cdr3_aa: CASQKGGAQETQYF

j_call: TRBJ2-2
v_call: TRBV28
clone_size: -
d_call: -
cdr3_nt: TGTGCCAGCAGTTTTCTCGGCAGGGGGGCCGGGGAGCTGTTTTTT
cdr3_aa: CASSFLGRGAGELFF

j_call: TRBJ2-5
v_call: TRBV4-1
clone_size: few
d_call: TRBD1
cdr3_nt: TGCGCCAGCAGCTTAAGCGACCGGGACAGGGCTCGGGAGCAGTACTTC
cdr3_aa: CASSLSDRDRAREQYF

j_call: TRBJ1-5
v_call: TRBV6-6
clone_size: many
d_call: TRBD1
cdr3_nt: TGTGCCAGCAGTTCCCGTCCAGGGGGAGCGAATCAGCCCCAGCATTTT
cdr3_aa: CASSSRPGGANQPQHF

j_call: TRBJ2-1
v_call: TRBV28
clone_size: once
d_call: TRBD2
cdr3_nt: TGTGCCAGCAGCTTAATAAAGCGGGACGCTGACAATGAGCAGTTCTTC
cdr3_aa: CASSLIKRDADNEQFF

j_call: TRBJ1-4
v_call: TRBV7-9
clone_size: -
d_call: -
cdr3_nt: TGTGCCAGCGGCTCGGACAGTAATGAAAAACTGTTTTTT
cdr3_aa: CASGSDSNEKLFF

j_call: TRBJ2-4
v_call: TRBV20-1
clone_size: -
d_call: -
cdr3_nt: TGCAGTGTTACAAACCCGGGCCCAAACATTCAGTACTTC
cdr3_aa: CSVTNPGPNIQYF

j_call: TRBJ2-1
v_call: TRBV19
clone_size: -
d_call: TRBD2
cdr3_nt: TGTGCCAGTGGGTCGGGACTAGCGGGAGTTACTGAGCAGTTCTTC
cdr3_aa: CASGSGLAGVTEQFF

j_call: TRBJ2-3
v_call: TRBV7-2
clone_size: many
d_call: -
cdr3_nt: TGTGCCAGCAGCTTATCGTTCCCTGCGCAGTATTTT
cdr3_aa: CASSLSFPAQYF